The text below deals with one TCR beta chain. Its antigen is not identified. V lost 4 bases to trimming and J lost 7 bases; unmatched junction nucleotides: 4. This CDR3 is 14 amino acids long. Per germline, CDR1 MNHEY and CDR2 SMNVEV (reference sequence). The record originates from a study of cytomegalovirus exposure and HLA in healthy donors. Study-level points and caveats: TCR beta sequences reportedly predicted most subjects' HLA-A and HLA-B alleles accurately.

60 Vbeta and 13 Jbeta primers were used in PCR. Generated by immunoSEQ multiplex PCR, the TCRdb table keeps only in-frame clones and is missing some. The sample includes about 99,000 clones, around three quarters seen only once; the top ten take about 3.1%. The sequenced sample consisted of PBMCs. The rearrangement links TRBV27 to TRBJ1-5; 10 bases agree with TRBD1. This sequence was found in a male donor in good health and CMV-seropositive. CDR3 DNA: TGTGCCAGCAGTTCCGGACAGGGGGTCCAGCCCCAGCATTTT. Translating it yields CASSSGQGVQPQHF.